One and the same sample provided the 26 T cell receptor beta chains below, sequenced in a study of blood T cell repertoires in COVID-19. Sequencing used immunoSEQ multiplex PCR; TCRdb keeps in-frame clones, though not all of them. The profile shows approximately 250,000 clones, 83% of them singletons. What was sequenced was peripheral blood. Receptors originate from a human donor in a cohort sampled during active COVID-19.

This clone appeared a few times. CDR3 nucleotides: TGCGCCAGCAGCCCAGGGGCAGGGAATCAGCCCCAGCATTTT. The encoded protein is CASSPGAGNQPQHF. The chain carries TRBV5-1 and TRBJ1-5, with D maybe TRBD1 (6 bases). The CDR3 spans 14 residues. Germline CDR1 and CDR2: SGHRS and YFSETQ. Between the trimmed V and J ends, which lost 4 bases and 4 bases, there was a span of 12 bases.

The chain carries TRBV2 and TRBJ1-3, with a tentative D call TRBD1 (5 bases). Germline V gives CDR1 SNHLY, CDR2 FYNNEI. Trimming stripped 4 bases from V and 0 bases from J, with 19 bases between. CDR3 length: 18 residues. The CDR3 spells CASSAGWRGGPSGNTIYF. The DNA for the CDR3 is TGTGCCAGCAGTGCTGGGTGGAGGGGCGGTCCCTCTGGAAACACCATATATTTT.

This clone was found many times. The chain carries TRBV7-6 and TRBJ2-7, with TRBD2 identical over 16 bases. With 3 bases clipped from V and 2 bases from J, the junction kept 1 base outside the gene matches. Germline assignment: CDR1 SGHVS and CDR2 FNYEAQ. The CDR3 consists of 16 residues. Written as DNA, the CDR3 is TGTGCCAGCAGCTTCGGGACTAGCGGGGGGGCCTACGAGCAGTACTTC. Its translation is CASSFGTSGGAYEQYF.

A few counts support this clone. The V and J genes are TRBV2 and TRBJ2-3, with TRBD1 as a possible D gene (6 bases). Trimming took off 5 bases at V and 5 bases at J, with 14 bases between the two ends. Germline CDR1 reads SNHLY; CDR2 reads FYNNEI. The CDR3 is 14 amino acids. In nucleotides, the CDR3 is TGTGCCAGCAGTAAGGACTCAGGGGAAGATACGCAGTATTTT. Encoded protein: CASSKDSGEDTQYF. Full variable domain (remainder filled in from reference TRBV2 and TRBJ2-3): EPEVTQTPSHQVTQMGQEVILRCVPISNHLYFYWYRQILGQKVEFLVSFYNNEISEKSEIFDDQFSVERPDGSNFTLKIRSTKLEDSAMYFCASSKDSGEDTQYFGPGTRLTVL.

This clone was picked up a small number of times. The V call is TRBV28, the J call TRBJ2-3, with TRBD1 identical over 8 bases. Unmatched junction bases numbered 6, after V lost 8 bases and J lost 2 bases. The CDR3 loop spans 14 amino acids. Germline assignment: CDR1 MDHEN and CDR2 SYDVKM. The CDR3 coding sequence is TGTGCCAGCCGTGGACAGGGCAACACAGATACGCAGTATTTT. Encoded protein: CASRGQGNTDTQYF.

The chain carries TRBV9 and TRBJ2-7; 8 nucleotides align to TRBD2. Unmatched junction bases numbered 5, after V lost 0 bases and J lost 0 bases. Germline lookup yields CDR1 SGDLS and CDR2 YYNGEE. This CDR3 region has 16 residues. The CDR3 loop reads CASSVESGGLSYEQYF. The CDR3 DNA is TGTGCCAGCAGCGTAGAAAGCGGGGGCCTCTCCTACGAGCAGTACTTC.

The chain couples TRBV3-1 (or the pseudogene TRBV3-2) to TRBJ1-2; 10 nucleotides match TRBD1. The CDR3 consists of 14 residues. V shed 4 bases, J shed 8 bases, and the junction held 7 bases outside the gene matches. Germline V gene sequence: CDR1 LGHDT, CDR2 YNNKEL (reference sequence). CDR3 DNA: TGTGCCAGCAGCCTTGACAGGGGGCTTTGGGGCTACACCTTC. It translates to CASSLDRGLWGYTF.

The rearrangement links TRBV19 to TRBJ2-1, with 7 nucleotides matching TRBD2. Looked up from germline, CDR1 is LNHDA and CDR2 is SQIVND (reference sequence). The CDR3 runs to 13 residues. With V trimmed by 5 bases and J by 7 bases, 5 bases remained unmatched. The CDR3 spells CASSLTSRNEQFF. CDR3 coding DNA: TGTGCCAGTAGTTTGACTAGCAGGAATGAGCAGTTCTTC.

The chain is built from TRBV19 and TRBJ1-3, with a weak D call TRBD1 (6 bases). V was clipped by 7 bases and J by 4 bases, with 29 bases between them. This CDR3 has 19 residues. The germline V gene has CDR1 LNHDA and CDR2 SQIVND (reference sequence). CDR3 amino acids: CASNPSGTGKTLAGNTIYF. The CDR3 region has the DNA TGTGCCAGTAACCCGAGTGGAACAGGGAAAACCCTTGCGGGAAACACCATATATTTT.

This chain uses TRBV19 with TRBJ1-5; 9 bases fit TRBD1. Germline lookup yields CDR1 LNHDA and CDR2 SQIVND (reference sequence). The V segment lost 4 bases and the J segment 6 bases; nucleotides outside the gene matches: 4. The CDR3 sequence is 14 residues long. DNA of the CDR3: TGTGCCAGTAGTAATACAGGGGGCGGTCAGCCCCAGCATTTT. Translated, it gives CASSNTGGGQPQHF.

The gene calls are TRBV7-2 and TRBJ2-7, with D possibly being TRBD1 (6 bases). The V gene lost 6 bases and the J gene lost 7 bases, with 19 bases spanning the gap. The CDR3 extends over 14 amino acids. Per the germline V gene, CDR1 is SGHTA and CDR2 is FQGNSA. Written as DNA, the CDR3 is TGTGCCAGCAGAGCTCTGCTCTCTAGGGGGGAGCAGTACTTC. This codes for CASRALLSRGEQYF. The full variable domain, completed using reference TRBV7-2 and TRBJ2-7, is GAGVSQSPSNKVTEKGKDVELRCDPISGHTALYWYRQSLGQGLEFLIYFQGNSAPDKSGLPSDRFSAERTGGSVSTLTIQRTQQEDSAVYLCASRALLSRGEQYFGPGTRLTVT.

CDR3 residues: CASRRGLAGPEQFF. The CDR3 nucleotides read TGCGCCAGCAGGCGCGGACTAGCGGGACCAGAGCAGTTCTTC. This rearrangement joins TRBV5-1 to TRBJ2-1, with 12 nucleotides matching TRBD2. The CDR3 spans 14 residues. Germline trimming cut 5 bases from V and 10 bases from J; bases unmatched to any gene: 7. Germline loops: CDR1 SGHRS, CDR2 YFSETQ.

The V call is TRBV27, the J call TRBJ1-5, with a possible D match to TRBD1 (5 bases). The CDR3 is 14 residues long. The germline V and J ends were trimmed by 5 bases and 4 bases, with 12 bases remaining between them. Germline CDR1 and CDR2: MNHEY and SMNVEV (reference sequence). The CDR3 sequence is CASSTQGSNQPQHF. DNA of the CDR3: TGTGCCAGCAGTACTCAGGGAAGTAATCAGCCCCAGCATTTT.

This rearrangement joins TRBV24-1 to TRBJ2-5, with 8 bases matching TRBD1. Trimming at V came to 3 bases and at J to 4 bases, leaving 9 bases not matched to a gene. The CDR3 loop spans 16 amino acids. Germline V CDR1 and CDR2: KGHDR, SFDVKD. The CDR3 coding sequence is TGTGCCACCAGTGATCCCCGACAGGGGTCAGGAGAGACCCAGTACTTC. It specifies CATSDPRQGSGETQYF.

The V and J genes are TRBV7-9 and TRBJ2-3; D call uncertain. V was pared by 3 bases and J by 10 bases, with 11 bases between. The CDR3 totals 12 residues. Germline V gene lookup returns CDR1 SEHNR and CDR2 FQNEAQ (reference sequence). The CDR3: CASSFPLEAQYF. DNA for the CDR3: TGTGCCAGCAGCTTCCCTCTAGAGGCGCAGTATTTT.

The chain links TRBV27 to TRBJ1-5, with TRBD1 as a possible D gene (5 bases). The CDR3 is 12 amino acids. Germline CDR1 MNHEY, CDR2 SMNVEV (reference sequence). The V gene lost 7 bases and the J gene lost 7 bases, with 11 bases spanning the gap. The CDR3 region is CASNSPGQPQHF. DNA of the CDR3: TGTGCCAGCAATTCTCCAGGGCAGCCCCAGCATTTT.

The chain has TRBV28 and TRBJ1-2; the D is unclear. The CDR3 spans 16 residues. Trimming shortened V by 2 bases and J by 0 bases, and 13 bases separated the two germline ends. Germline CDR1 and CDR2: MDHEN and SYDVKM. As DNA, the CDR3 is TGTGCCAGCAGTTTACTGGGGAGGGTCTCTAACTATGGCTACACCTTC. The encoded protein is CASSLLGRVSNYGYTF.

The gene calls are TRBV7-2 and TRBJ2-1, with 12 nucleotides matching TRBD2. The germline gives CDR1 SGHTA, CDR2 FQGNSA. The CDR3 spans 15 residues. Germline trimming cut 8 bases from V and 7 bases from J; bases unmatched to any gene: 9. CDR3 bases: TGTGCCAGCTCCCCGGGAGGACTAGCGGGAAATGAGCAGTTCTTC. It is translated as CASSPGGLAGNEQFF.

The rearrangement links TRBV28 to TRBJ1-4; D might be TRBD1 (6 bases). CDR1 MDHEN and CDR2 SYDVKM come from the germline V gene. The length of the CDR3 is 17 residues. V lost 5 bases to trimming and J lost 5 bases, with 21 bases between them. This CDR3 is CASSPRYYREPNEKLFF. The CDR3 DNA follows: TGTGCCAGCAGTCCTCGATACTACAGGGAGCCCAATGAAAAACTGTTTTTT.

The chain employs TRBV28 and TRBJ2-5, with 8 bases lining up with TRBD1. The CDR3 totals 14 residues. J lost 4 bases, V lost 4 bases, and 5 bases had no gene match. Germline V lookup: CDR1 MDHEN, CDR2 SYDVKM. The chain's CDR3 is CASSSGGAVETQYF. The CDR3, as DNA: TGTGCCAGCAGTTCAGGGGGCGCGGTAGAGACCCAGTACTTC.

The CDR3 nucleotides read TGTGCCAGTAGTAACTCCCCGGACAGGCAGAAAGCTTTCTTT. The encoded protein is CASSNSPDRQKAFF. The chain couples TRBV19 to TRBJ1-1; 7 bases map to TRBD1. The V and J ends lost 4 bases and 9 bases, in that order; junction bases with no gene match: 11. Germline CDR1 reads LNHDA; CDR2 reads SQIVND (reference sequence). The CDR3 consists of 14 residues.

This clone was recorded a few times. This chain joins TRBV29-1 and TRBJ2-7; TRBD1 might be the D (7 bases). The CDR3 is 13 amino acids. The germline CDR1 and CDR2 sequences are SQVTM and ANQGSEA. V dropped 4 bases and J dropped 9 bases, with 19 bases sitting between them. The CDR3 sequence is CSVVREGAGGQYF. The CDR3 nucleotides read TGCAGCGTTGTGCGAGAGGGGGCCGGGGGGCAGTACTTC.

CDR3 nucleotides: TGCGCCAGCAGCACCTCCGGGACAGGGAATGAAAAACTGTTTTTT. Translated: CASSTSGTGNEKLFF. V gene TRBV4-1 combines with J gene TRBJ1-4, with 9 bases lining up with TRBD1. The CDR3 loop spans 15 amino acids. V lost 5 bases and J lost 5; bases outside the gene matches: 6. Per the germline V gene, CDR1 is MGHRA and CDR2 is YSYEKL.

J is TRBJ2-5 and V is TRBV9; D is possibly TRBD1 (6 bases). This CDR3 region has 15 residues. Germline CDR1 is SGDLS and CDR2 is YYNGEE. Deletions cut 1 base from V and 1 base from J, with 11 bases between. CDR3 region: CASSVSRGFQETQYF. CDR3 nucleotide sequence: TGTGCCAGCAGCGTATCCAGGGGTTTCCAAGAGACCCAGTACTTC.

The chain has TRBV5-1 and TRBJ2-7; D is possibly TRBD1 (5 bases). The CDR3 is made up of 13 amino acids. Trimming took 3 bases from V and 3 from J, leaving 10 bases between them. Germline V gene data show CDR1 as SGHRS and CDR2 as YFSETQ. CDR3 loop: CASSSLTDYEQYF. Here the CDR3 DNA reads TGCGCCAGCAGCTCACTGACAGACTACGAGCAGTACTTC.

This chain joins TRBV7-2 and TRBJ2-3; TRBD2 matches at 9 bases. The germline V gene has CDR1 SGHTA and CDR2 FQGNSA. V lost 3 bases, J lost 1 base, and 5 bases stayed unmatched. This CDR3 contains 16 residues. The CDR3 nucleotides are TGTGCCAGCAGCTTGGTAGCGGGAGACGGCACAGATACGCAGTATTTT. Protein product: CASSLVAGDGTDTQYF.